The rows below give T cell receptor beta chains drawn from one sample of a study of blood T cells in healthy people across ages. MiXCR was run by TCRdb on the 5' RACE reads, yielding one entry per CDR3 protein. Seen here are 650,000 to 950,000 distinct CDR3 sequences, approximately 48% observed once, and the top ten hold under 20%. The sample consisted of blood. The receptors stem from a man aged 55 to 70 in good health. CDR3s include the opening cysteine and the closing phenylalanine or tryptophan. A D gene is named only where the DNA matches it firmly. The size of a clone is reported for some rows only, either as once, few or many, or as a class for expanded clones.

j_call clone_size v_call d_call cdr3_nt cdr3_aa
TRBJ2-5 few TRBV3-1 TRBD1 TGTGCCAGCAGCCAAATGGGACAGAAACAAGAGACCCAGTACTTC CASSQMGQKQETQYF
TRBJ2-5 - TRBV6-2/TRBV6-3 - TGTGCCAGCAGCTTTACCGAGACCCAGTACTTC CASSFTETQYF
TRBJ1-2 - TRBV7-9 - TGTGCCAGCAGCCTTATGGGTGGAGAGAACTATGGCTACACCTTC CASSLMGGENYGYTF
TRBJ1-6 once TRBV12-3/TRBV12-4 - TGTGCCAGCATTCGGGACACCTTAGGGAATTCACCCCTCCACTTT CASIRDTLGNSPLHF
TRBJ2-5 - TRBV4-1 - TGCGCCAGCAGCCAAGGAGCCCTAACCAATGAGCAGTACTTC CASSQGALTNEQYF
TRBJ2-5 few TRBV9 - TGTGCCAGCAGCCTAGAGGCGGGTCGGACCCAGTACTTC CASSLEAGRTQYF
TRBJ2-7 few TRBV20-1 - TGCAGTGCTAGGGGCTGGGGTTCCTACGAGCAGTACTTC CSARGWGSYEQYF
TRBJ2-1 few TRBV2 - TGTGCCAGCAGTTGGACAAGAAGCAATGAGCAGTTCTTC CASSWTRSNEQFF
TRBJ2-5 few TRBV11-1 - TGTGCCAGCAGTTACGGGGCCTACGAGACCCAGTACTTC CASSYGAYETQYF
TRBJ1-2 medium-sized TRBV29-1 - TGCAGCGTCCAGCGGGGGCTGGATGGCTACACCTTC CSVQRGLDGYTF
TRBJ2-3 - TRBV3-1 - TGTGCCAGCAGCCAAGATGTAGGGGCCAGCACAGATACGCAGTATTTT CASSQDVGASTDTQYF
TRBJ2-3 few TRBV4-1 TRBD2 TGCGCCAGCAGCCAACGGCCCAGTAGCGGGGGGGCCGGTACAGATACGCAGTATTTT CASSQRPSSGGAGTDTQYF
TRBJ2-5 many TRBV29-1 - TGCAGCGTCTCGAGAGTAGGACCCCAAGAGACCCAGTACTTC CSVSRVGPQETQYF
TRBJ2-7 few TRBV4-3 - TGCGCCAGCAGCCAAATGGCTCGGTACGAGCAGTACTTC CASSQMARYEQYF
TRBJ2-1 many TRBV12-3/TRBV12-4 - TGTGCCAGCAGTTCCGACCTGGGGGCCACCTACAATGAGCAGTTCTTC CASSSDLGATYNEQFF
TRBJ2-4 - TRBV25-1 TRBD2 TGTGCCAGCAGTGACCACACTAGCGGGGGATACATTCAGTACTTC CASSDHTSGGYIQYF